This T cell receptor (beta chain) was retrieved from a study of CD8 T cells in Susac syndrome. Study conclusions and caveats: Individuals included in the TCR sequencing and HLA analysis were acknowledged by the study to be relatively few in number.

About this clonotype itself: Its specificity is unknown.

V lost 4 bases to trimming and J lost 2 bases; unmatched junction nucleotides: 5. The length of the CDR3 is 17 residues. In germline, CDR1 is SEHNR, CDR2 FQNEAQ (reference sequence). Reverse transcription of roughly 0.45 to 1 ug RNA used random hexamers. Multiplex PCR with immunoSEQ amplified the TCR beta CDR3 across 54 Vbeta and 13 Jbeta. TCRdb reprocessed the immunoSEQ multiplex PCR reads via MiXCR and lists one record per CDR3 protein. The sample gives around 140,000 distinct CDR3 sequences, roughly 80% of which show up once; roughly 0.53% is in the top ten. TEMRA cells were FACS-enriched, and CD8+ and CD4+ T cells were isolated negatively.

The sequence came from a human donor with multiple sclerosis. The chain uses TRBV7-9 and TRBJ2-1; 13 bases are a match to TRBD2. The sequencing sample was made of CD8+ T cells from PBMCs. The CDR3 region is CASSWTSGRSPYNEQFF. In DNA, the CDR3 is TGTGCCAGCAGCTGGACTAGCGGGAGATCACCCTACAATGAGCAGTTCTTC.